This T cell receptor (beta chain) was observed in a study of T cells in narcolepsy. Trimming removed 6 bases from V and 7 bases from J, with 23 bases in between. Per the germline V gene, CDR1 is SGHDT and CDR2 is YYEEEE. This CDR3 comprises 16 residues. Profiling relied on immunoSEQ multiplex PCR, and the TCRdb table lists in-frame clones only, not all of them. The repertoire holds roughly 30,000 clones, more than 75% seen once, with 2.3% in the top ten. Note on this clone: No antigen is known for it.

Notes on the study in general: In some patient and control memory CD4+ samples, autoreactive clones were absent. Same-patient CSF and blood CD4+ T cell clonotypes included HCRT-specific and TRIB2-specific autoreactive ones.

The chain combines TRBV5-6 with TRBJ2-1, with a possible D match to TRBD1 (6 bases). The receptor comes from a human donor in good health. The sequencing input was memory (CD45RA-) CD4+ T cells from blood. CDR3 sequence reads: CASIQQGRGWVNEQFF. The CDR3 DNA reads TGTGCCAGCATACAACAGGGAAGGGGGTGGGTAAATGAGCAGTTCTTC.